The clone carrying this TCR beta chain has more than one count but fewer than ten. The antigen remains unidentified. This record comes from a study of T-cell reconstitution after alpha-beta-depleted transplantation in children. Losses at the gene ends were 3 bases for V and 3 bases for J; bases not matched to a gene: 8. The germline V gene encodes CDR1 MNHNS and CDR2 SASEGT. The CDR3 covers 15 residues. The study's findings and limits: Newly produced T cells mostly provided counts and TCRbeta diversity after one year, as hyperexpanded clones declined. About two months after transplant, alpha-beta T cells reportedly came from several hundred expanded graft clones. For some patients, TCRbeta diversity was high at day 60 because of recipient T cells and thymic progenitors that survived.

Preparation of the TCRbeta library used unique molecular identifiers. TCRdb reanalysed the PCR reads using MiXCR and keeps one entry per CDR3 protein. The sample has under 750,000 distinct CDR3 sequences, about 23% seen once. The chain recombines TRBV6-1 with TRBJ2-7; 7 nucleotides line up with TRBD1. This clonotype originated in a boy less than two years old who had a stem cell transplant for acute myeloid leukemia, so the T cells may come from the graft donor. The source material was PBMCs, mostly from graft donor cells, sampled 360 days after TCRalphabeta/CD19-depleted stem cell transplant. This CDR3 reads CASSENTGDLYEQYF. The DNA for the CDR3 is TGTGCCAGCAGTGAGAACACAGGGGACCTCTACGAGCAGTACTTC.